This TCR beta chain stems from a study of immune evolution from preneoplasia to lung adenocarcinoma. Broader study findings: Clonality was highest in normal lung, lower in later-stage lesions apparently. Highest clonality occurred in KRAS-mutant, not EGFR-mutant or double wild-type, nodules.

H&E slides confirmed each diagnosis, reviewed by two pathologists independently. Method: immunoSEQ multiplex PCR; TCRdb's copy keeps in-frame clones and lacks some. The sample holds roughly 13,000 clones, roughly 80% seen once. CDR1 is WNHNN and CDR2 is SYGVQD in the germline V gene (reference sequence). This CDR3 has 14 residues. V was cut by 9 bases and J by 0 bases, with 15 bases left in between. This clone was detected only a few times. What it binds is unknown. This clonotype was obtained from a person aged 65-85 years with lung adenocarcinoma. This rearrangement joins TRBV10-1 to TRBJ2-7, with D uncertain. The source material was FFPE minimally invasive lung adenocarcinoma tissue. The CDR3 is CARPPEKVSYEQYF. The CDR3 DNA is TGCGCCAGGCCCCCTGAGAAGGTCTCCTACGAGCAGTACTTC.